The 24 T cell receptor beta chains below were found in one sample sequenced in a study of blood T cell repertoires in COVID-19. TCRdb keeps only in-frame clones here, not all; method: immunoSEQ multiplex PCR. This sample yields over 85,000 clones, of which about 86% are seen a single time; about 19% belongs to the top ten. What was sequenced was peripheral blood. These receptors were taken from a woman of 80 years or more with acute or convalescent COVID-19.

In DNA, the CDR3 is TGTGCCAGCAGTTTCCCCACTAACTATGGCTACACCTTC. It specifies CASSFPTNYGYTF. The genes are TRBV12-3 or TRBV12-4 and TRBJ1-2, with D hard to call. Trimming shortened V by 3 bases and J by 0 bases, and 5 bases separated the two germline ends. The CDR3 is 13 residues long.

The V gene is TRBV11-2, the J gene TRBJ1-5; maybe TRBD1 (6 bases). The V gene's germline CDR1 is SGHAT and CDR2 FQNNGV. This CDR3 is 15 amino acids long. Trimming left V 3 bases short and J 11 bases short, with 20 bases between. CDR3: CASSFYWDIRSAQHF. As DNA, the CDR3 is TGTGCCAGCAGCTTTTATTGGGACATCCGGTCAGCCCAGCATTTT.

The V gene is TRBV2, the J gene TRBJ2-3; TRBD2 matches at 8 bases. The CDR3 loop spans 15 amino acids. V lost 6 bases to trimming and J lost 0 bases; unmatched junction nucleotides: 5. CDR1 and CDR2 from the germline V gene are SNHLY and FYNNEI. The DNA for the CDR3 is TGTGCCAGCAGCGAACTAGCGGCTAGCACAGATACGCAGTATTTT. Translating it yields CASSELAASTDTQYF.

The chain couples TRBV27 to TRBJ2-7, with 7 bases identical to TRBD2. Germline values: CDR1 MNHEY, CDR2 SMNVEV (reference sequence). The CDR3 has 14 residues. V trimming: 3 bases; J trimming: 4 bases; junction bases outside the gene matches: 6. The CDR3 sequence: CASSFGGGGYEQYF. In DNA, the CDR3 is TGTGCCAGCAGTTTTGGCGGCGGGGGTTACGAGCAGTACTTC.

The J gene is TRBJ2-5, the V gene TRBV18; tentatively, D is TRBD1 (6 bases). The V end lost 3 bases, the J end lost 5 bases, and 10 bases lay between the germline ends. The CDR3 loop spans 13 amino acids. CDR1 and CDR2 from the germline V gene are KGHSH and LQKENI. CDR3 sequence reads: CASSPDRRETQYF. DNA of the CDR3: TGTGCCAGCTCACCCGACAGGAGGGAGACCCAGTACTTC.

This clone was counted only a few times. The chain carries TRBV3-1 (or the pseudogene TRBV3-2) and TRBJ2-3, with TRBD1 matching over 9 bases. This CDR3 is 15 amino acids long. Germline CDR1 reads LGHDT; CDR2 reads YNNKEL (reference sequence). Trimming cost V 3 bases and J 4 bases; bases outside gene matches: 5. The CDR3 bases are TGTGCCAGCAGCCATCCGGGACAGGGACCAGATACGCAGTATTTT. It encodes CASSHPGQGPDTQYF.

The rearrangement uses TRBV2 and TRBJ1-2; no clear D gene. Germline values: CDR1 SNHLY, CDR2 FYNNEI. Trimming took off 5 bases at V and 8 bases at J, with 18 bases between the two ends. The CDR3 length is 14 residues. The CDR3 DNA reads TGTGCCAGCAGTTTCGCTGGGCAGGCAAAAGGCTACACCTTC. It translates to CASSFAGQAKGYTF.

This rearrangement joins TRBV19 to TRBJ1-1; TRBD1 matches at 9 bases. Germline V gives CDR1 LNHDA, CDR2 SQIVND (reference sequence). V gave up 4 bases and J gave up 7 bases; unmatched junction bases: 10. The CDR3 runs to 15 residues. The CDR3 DNA reads as TGTGCCAGTAGTACGACCGGGACAGGGAGAGGTGAAGCTTTCTTT. This sequence encodes CASSTTGTGRGEAFF.

In its sample, this clone was seen once. This chain links TRBV24-1 with TRBJ2-1; 9 bases line up with TRBD1. CDR1 and CDR2 from the germline V gene are KGHDR and SFDVKD. V lost 0 bases, J lost 7 bases, and 3 bases stayed unmatched. The CDR3 totals 15 residues. CDR3 loop: CATSDLRTGVNEQFF. DNA for the CDR3: TGTGCCACCAGTGATTTGCGGACAGGGGTAAATGAGCAGTTCTTC.

The chain is built from TRBV3-1 (or the pseudogene TRBV3-2) and TRBJ1-4; no clear D gene. The CDR3 is 14 residues long. The germline CDR1 and CDR2 sequences are LGHDT and YNNKEL (reference sequence). Trimming left V 2 bases short and J 3 bases short, with 7 bases between. CDR3 region: CASSQHGSNEKLFF. As DNA, the CDR3 is TGTGCCAGCAGCCAACACGGGTCTAATGAAAAACTGTTTTTT.

On this clone itself: Other DNA sequences in this sample translate to the same CDR3. The chain joins TRBV24-1 to TRBJ2-1; the match to TRBD2 covers 10 bases. The V gene's germline CDR1 is KGHDR and CDR2 SFDVKD. The CDR3 runs to 16 residues. V lost 2 bases to trimming and J lost 2 bases; unmatched junction nucleotides: 2. The CDR3 DNA is TGTGCCACCAGTGATTCCAGCGGGGGGGCCTACAATGAGCAGTTCTTC. This gives the protein CATSDSSGGAYNEQFF.

The chain uses TRBV25-1 and TRBJ1-5; 7 bases agree with TRBD1. The V and J ends lost 3 bases and 4 bases, in that order; junction bases with no gene match: 6. The CDR3 totals 15 residues. Germline assignment: CDR1 MGHDK and CDR2 SYGVNS. CDR3 loop: CASSEAQGCNQPQHF. The CDR3 coding sequence is TGTGCCAGCAGTGAGGCACAGGGGTGTAATCAGCCCCAGCATTTT.

This chain connects TRBV7-9 to TRBJ2-7; 7 nucleotides agree with TRBD1. The V gene end was trimmed by 4 bases and the J gene end by 1 base; junction bases not matched to a gene: 13. Looked up from germline, CDR1 is SEHNR and CDR2 is FQNEAQ (reference sequence). The CDR3 spans 17 residues. CDR3 DNA: TGTGCCAGCAGCTCATCTCGGACAGGAGACTTTTCCTACGAGCAGTACTTC. Its translation: CASSSSRTGDFSYEQYF.

The chain uses TRBV19 and TRBJ1-6; 7 nucleotides line up with TRBD1. This CDR3 comprises 15 residues. The ends lost 7 bases at V and 5 bases at J; junction bases unmatched: 8. From germline, CDR1 is LNHDA and CDR2 SQIVND (reference sequence). DNA of the CDR3: TGTGCCAGTACTACAGGGGTGGCGAATAATTCACCCCTCCACTTT. Translated, it gives CASTTGVANNSPLHF.

This rearrangement joins TRBV11-2 to TRBJ2-1; tentative D call: TRBD1 (6 bases). This CDR3 has 14 amino acids. The V end lost 8 bases, the J end lost 9 bases, and 20 bases lay between the germline ends. Germline V lookup: CDR1 SGHAT, CDR2 FQNNGV. The CDR3: CASHWGRGTSEQFF. CDR3 in DNA: TGTGCCAGCCACTGGGGCAGGGGTACGAGTGAGCAGTTCTTC.

The chain has TRBV2 and TRBJ2-7, with D possibly being TRBD2 (7 bases). This CDR3 is 14 amino acids long. Germline-derived CDR1 and CDR2 are SNHLY and FYNNEI. V was clipped by 8 bases and J by 4 bases, with 18 bases between them. CDR3 amino acids: CASGLEGGLYEQYF. CDR3 nucleotides: TGTGCCAGCGGGCTAGAGGGGGGGCTTTACGAGCAGTACTTC.

This clone was counted a single time. V usage is TRBV7-9 and J usage is TRBJ2-1; 9 bases are shared with TRBD2. CDR3 length: 16 residues. V shed 0 bases, J shed 9 bases, and the junction held 9 bases outside the gene matches. Germline values: CDR1 SEHNR, CDR2 FQNEAQ (reference sequence). The CDR3: CASSLALAGQRIEQFF. In DNA form, the CDR3 reads TGTGCCAGCAGCTTAGCGCTAGCGGGGCAGAGAATTGAGCAGTTCTTC.

This chain uses TRBV7-2 with TRBJ1-1, with unresolved D. This CDR3 is 14 amino acids long. The V and J ends lost 5 bases and 2 bases respectively, with 12 bases between them. Germline CDR1 reads SGHTA; CDR2 reads FQGNSA. CDR3: CASSPHQVNTEAFF. The CDR3 region has the DNA TGTGCCAGCAGCCCCCATCAGGTCAACACTGAAGCTTTCTTT.

The rearrangement links TRBV7-3 to TRBJ1-1; no clear D gene. V lost 5 bases and J lost 1, with 11 bases in between. The CDR3 is 14 amino acids. The germline gives CDR1 SGHTA, CDR2 FQGTGA. For the CDR3, the DNA is TGTGCCAGCAGCCTGCTAGGTGCGAACACTGAAGCTTTCTTT. It encodes CASSLLGANTEAFF.

J is TRBJ1-1 and V is TRBV5-1, with D tentatively TRBD1 (6 bases). CDR3 length: 13 residues. Trimming left V 0 bases short and J 11 bases short, with 14 bases between. From germline, CDR1 is SGHRS and CDR2 YFSETQ. The CDR3 DNA reads TGCGCCAGCAGCTTGGAAGTGGGACAACGGGCTTTCTTT. Protein product: CASSLEVGQRAFF.

J is TRBJ1-5 and V is TRBV3-1 (or the pseudogene TRBV3-2); 8 bases agree with TRBD1. This CDR3 spans 15 amino acids. Germline CDR1 is LGHDT and CDR2 is YNNKEL (reference sequence). Trimming cost V 2 bases and J 5 bases; bases outside gene matches: 5. The CDR3 nucleotides read TGTGCCAGCAGCCAAAGACAGGGGATCCATCAGCCCCAGCATTTT. Encoded protein: CASSQRQGIHQPQHF.

The CDR3 protein is CASSLGQWGYTF. DNA of the CDR3: TGTGCCAGCAGTTTAGGGCAGTGGGGCTACACCTTC. This chain uses TRBV28 with TRBJ1-2, with D uncertain. V lost 2 bases and J lost 8, with 9 bases in between. Germline V gene lookup returns CDR1 MDHEN and CDR2 SYDVKM. This CDR3 spans 12 amino acids.

CDR3 sequence: CAWDLQGAPTFEAFF. The CDR3 DNA reads as TGTGCCTGGGACCTACAGGGGGCCCCTACTTTTGAAGCTTTCTTT. The chain joins TRBV30 to TRBJ1-1; 9 bases fit TRBD1. The J segment lost 7 bases and the V segment lost 5 bases, leaving 14 bases of the junction unmatched. This CDR3 contains 15 residues. Germline lookup yields CDR1 GTSNPN and CDR2 SVGIG (reference sequence).

This clone was found once. The chain uses TRBV25-1 and TRBJ1-1; D unclear. The germline CDR1 and CDR2 sequences are MGHDK and SYGVNS. V was cut by 1 base and J by 1 base, with 10 bases left in between. This CDR3 is 15 amino acids long. CDR3 sequence: CASSELHVGNTEAFF. CDR3 DNA: TGTGCCAGCAGTGAATTACATGTTGGGAACACTGAAGCTTTCTTT.